The rows below give T cell receptor beta chains drawn from one sample of a study of T cells in Graves' hyperthyroidism and ophthalmopathy. Each CDR3 protein gets one entry after TCRdb re-called the multiplex PCR reads with MiXCR. The profile covers approximately 400,000 distinct CDR3 sequences, with around 14% appearing a single time and over 12% taken by the ten largest. Sequenced: blood. The receptor source for this set is a young woman with Graves' hyperthyroidism. Both conserved end residues are part of each CDR3. D genes are given only for firm matches. The listing skips clone size in some rows; elsewhere it reads once, few, many or a size class.

cdr3_aa,cdr3_nt,clone_size,v_call,d_call,j_call
CASISILGTGQGGYTF,TGTGCCAGCATTTCAATTTTGGGGACAGGGCAGGGCGGCTACACCTTC,-,TRBV6-1,TRBD1,TRBJ1-2
CASSHRACLCDQPQHF,TGTGCCAGCAGCCATAGGGCCTGCCTTTGCGATCAGCCCCAGCATTTT,many,TRBV7-4,-,TRBJ1-5
CASSFTGGKNEQFF,TGCGCCAGCAGCTTTACGGGGGGGAAAAATGAGCAGTTCTTC,many,TRBV5-1,TRBD2,TRBJ2-1
CASRMTADYGYTF,TGTGCCAGCAGAATGACAGCAGACTATGGCTACACCTTC,many,TRBV6-1,-,TRBJ1-2
CSARDQWLAAGELFF,TGCAGTGCTAGAGATCAGTGGCTAGCGGCCGGGGAGCTGTTTTTT,-,TRBV20-1,TRBD2,TRBJ2-2
CASSLRLGEGLATDTQYF,TGCGCCAGCAGCTTGAGGCTGGGGGAGGGACTAGCCACAGATACGCAGTATTTT,-,TRBV5-1,TRBD2,TRBJ2-3
CASSEASLASALLKDTEAFF,TGTGCCAGCAGTGAAGCATCACTGGCGTCGGCCCTACTTAAGGACACTGAAGCTTTCTTT,many,TRBV6-1,-,TRBJ1-1
CAISDQGGYEQFF,TGTGCCATCAGTGACCAAGGCGGATATGAGCAGTTCTTC,-,TRBV10-3,-,TRBJ2-1
CSAVGRESYEQYF,TGCAGTGCCGTTGGCAGGGAGTCCTACGAGCAGTACTTC,-,TRBV20-1,-,TRBJ2-7
CASRLAGWGNQPQHF,TGTGCCAGCAGACTGGCGGGTTGGGGGAATCAGCCCCAGCATTTT,many,TRBV28,-,TRBJ1-5
CATSDLRDRTDTQYF,TGTGCCACCAGTGATTTAAGGGACCGCACAGATACGCAGTATTTT,many,TRBV24-1,-,TRBJ2-3
CASSPRQGGDEKLFF,TGTGCCAGCAGCCCAAGACAGGGGGGGGATGAAAAACTGTTTTTT,few,TRBV7-6,TRBD1,TRBJ1-4
CASSDDGGWGEKLFF,TGTGCCAGCAGTGACGACGGGGGCTGGGGTGAAAAACTGTTTTTT,-,TRBV6-1,-,TRBJ1-4
CASSEDRLTEAFF,TGTGCCAGCAGTGAGGACAGACTCACTGAAGCTTTCTTT,many,TRBV6-1,-,TRBJ1-1
CASSLDDNYEQYF,TGCGCCAGCAGCTTGGACGACAACTACGAGCAGTACTTC,many,TRBV5-1,-,TRBJ2-7